The 30 T cell receptor beta chains below all came from one sample that was sequenced in a study of early T cells in non-severe SARS-CoV-2 infection. TCRdb recomputed calls from the 5' RACE reads with MiXCR, one row per CDR3 protein. The data contain tens of thousands of distinct CDR3 sequences, 9.5% to 13% of them seen just once; the ten biggest clones take up 9.7%. The source material was whole blood. These receptors were taken from an adult who was a healthcare worker with PCR-confirmed SARS-CoV-2 infection or an uninfected control (not recorded which).

The rearrangement links TRBV2 to TRBJ2-7; the match to TRBD1 covers 7 bases. This CDR3 is built from 14 residues. CDR1 and CDR2 from the germline V gene are SNHLY and FYNNEI. V shed 5 bases, J shed 6 bases, and the junction held 10 bases outside the gene matches. The CDR3 DNA reads as TGTGCCAGCAGTAAACAGGGGCCTCCCGGCGAGCAGTACTTC. Encoded protein: CASSKQGPPGEQYF.

Ten or more counts support this clonotype. V gene TRBV30 combines with J gene TRBJ2-7; the D call may be TRBD1 or TRBD2 (6 bases each). The CDR3 runs 14 residues. Germline CDR1 and CDR2: GTSNPN and SVGIG (reference sequence). Trimming removed 1 base from V and 2 bases from J, with 12 bases in between. The CDR3 DNA follows: TGTGCCTGGAGTGGTAGGGGGGCTCCCTACGAGCAGTACTTC. Protein: CAWSGRGAPYEQYF.

This clonotype was seen more than once but under ten times. V and J are TRBV18 and TRBJ1-1; no definite D call. The germline CDR1 and CDR2 sequences are KGHSH and LQKENI. This CDR3 contains 14 residues. The V gene lost 5 bases and the J gene lost 3 bases, with 13 bases spanning the gap. CDR3 sequence reads: CASSAALYDTEAFF. In DNA, the CDR3 is TGTGCCAGCTCAGCAGCTCTATACGACACTGAAGCTTTCTTT.

This chain uses TRBV25-1 with TRBJ2-5; 11 bases are shared with TRBD2. With 8 bases clipped from V and 7 bases from J, the junction kept 9 bases outside the gene matches. This CDR3 spans 14 amino acids. CDR1 is MGHDK and CDR2 is SYGVNS in the germline V gene. Here the CDR3 DNA reads TGTGCCAGCTTGGCTAGCGGGGGGTCTGGGACCCAGTACTTC. Translation: CASLASGGSGTQYF.

Note on this clonotype: Since a much larger clone is just one base distant, this may be a read error. The V and J genes are TRBV10-2 and TRBJ2-2; no definite D call. CDR1 WSHSY and CDR2 SAAADI come from the germline V gene. The CDR3 is 16 residues long. V dropped 1 base and J dropped 1 base, with 10 bases sitting between them. The CDR3 protein is CASSELSGLNTGELFF. The CDR3 bases are TGCGCCAGCAGTGAGTTGAGTGGCCTGAACACCGGGGAGCTGTTTTTT.

Concerning this clonotype: A much larger clonotype is one base distant, so this may be a read error. Written as DNA, the CDR3 is TGTGCCAGCAGCTTAGCGGTGTCTCAGGCTAATGAAAAACTGGTTTTT. This encodes CASSLAVSQANEKLVF. This chain connects TRBV7-8 to TRBJ1-4; D not certain. Germline CDR1 is SGHVS and CDR2 is FQNEAQ. This CDR3 spans 16 amino acids.

The genes are TRBV7-8 and TRBJ2-7, with D unresolved. V gave up 2 bases and J gave up 2 bases, with 13 bases separating them. The germline CDR1 and CDR2 sequences are SGHVS and FQNEAQ. The CDR3 has 15 residues. The CDR3 here is CASSLRPTQPYEQYF. In DNA, the CDR3 is TGTGCCAGCAGCTTACGGCCGACGCAGCCCTACGAGCAGTACTTC.

This clonotype appeared many times. The chain employs TRBV7-8 and TRBJ2-5; maybe TRBD2 (6 bases). Germline V gene lookup returns CDR1 SGHVS and CDR2 FQNEAQ. This CDR3 has 16 amino acids. Deletions cut 5 bases from V and 1 base from J, with 17 bases between. CDR3 in DNA: TGTGCCAGCAGCAGATCCACTCCGGGACTCCAAGAGACCCAGTACTTC. It specifies CASSRSTPGLQETQYF.

This clonotype was seen a few times. J is TRBJ1-6 and V is TRBV7-9, with TRBD1 as a possible D gene (6 bases). V lost 5 bases, J lost 6 bases, and 17 bases lay in between. The CDR3 is 16 residues long. CDR1 and CDR2 (germline): SEHNR, FQNEAQ (reference sequence). CDR3 protein: CASSALVTGGNSPLHF. In nucleotides, the CDR3 is TGTGCCAGCAGCGCTTTGGTGACAGGAGGTAATTCACCCCTCCACTTT.

The gene calls are TRBV28 and TRBJ2-6; tentative D call: TRBD1 (5 bases). The CDR3 has 15 residues. V lost 5 bases, J lost 4 bases, and 12 bases lay in between. In germline, CDR1 is MDHEN, CDR2 SYDVKM. CDR3 protein: CASSAPGSGANVLTF. The CDR3 region has the DNA TGTGCCAGCAGTGCTCCAGGGTCCGGGGCCAACGTCCTGACTTTC.

This clonotype was recorded at least ten times. The J gene is TRBJ2-1, the V gene TRBV19, with 11 bases identical to TRBD2. CDR1 and CDR2 from the germline V gene are LNHDA and SQIVND (reference sequence). This CDR3 contains 15 residues. Trimming cost V 4 bases and J 5 bases; bases outside gene matches: 4. CDR3 coding DNA: TGTGCCAGTAGTAGGGGGACTAGCGGAAACAATGAGCAGTTCTTC. This gives the protein CASSRGTSGNNEQFF.

This clonotype has at least ten counts. The chain combines TRBV6-2 or TRBV6-3 with TRBJ2-3; perhaps TRBD2 as D (6 bases). The germline gives CDR1 MNHEY, CDR2 SVGEGT. V shed 6 bases and J shed 1 base, with 17 bases lying between them. The length of the CDR3 is 16 residues. The CDR3 sequence is CASSQGLNRGTDTQYF. As DNA, the CDR3 is TGTGCCAGCAGCCAGGGACTTAATAGGGGCACAGATACGCAGTATTTT.

At least ten counts were recorded for this clonotype. The CDR3 loop reads CASSLERASYNSPLHF. The CDR3 coding sequence is TGTGCCAGCAGCTTAGAGAGGGCATCCTATAATTCACCCCTCCACTTT. The V and J genes are TRBV7-2 and TRBJ1-6; D ambiguous. The germline V gene encodes CDR1 SGHTA and CDR2 FQGNSA. CDR3 size: 16 residues. The V and J ends lost 1 base and 1 base respectively, with 8 bases between them.

There are many counts of this clonotype. The V and J genes are TRBV27 and TRBJ1-2, with a possible D match to TRBD1 (5 bases). Germline V lookup: CDR1 MNHEY, CDR2 SMNVEV (reference sequence). The CDR3 totals 15 residues. Trimming left V 3 bases short and J 3 bases short, with 14 bases between. DNA of the CDR3: TGTGCCAGCAGTTTGTCTAGCAGGGCGGACTATGGCTACACCTTC. Its translation is CASSLSSRADYGYTF.

This clonotype was counted many times. J is TRBJ2-3 and V is TRBV13; 9 positions agree with TRBD1. This CDR3 is built from 13 residues. V shed 8 bases, J shed 8 bases, and the junction held 8 bases outside the gene matches. Germline V gene data show CDR1 as PRHDT and CDR2 as FYEKMQ (reference sequence). The CDR3 coding sequence is TGTGCCAGCGGACAGGGGACCCCGGGTACGCAGTATTTT. As protein: CASGQGTPGTQYF.

To note about this clonotype: Since a much larger clone is just one base distant, this may be a read error. This chain connects TRBV20-1 to TRBJ2-1, with D perhaps matching TRBD1 (6 bases). Germline lookup yields CDR1 DFQATT and CDR2 SNEGSKA (reference sequence). Trimming took off 6 bases at V and 1 base at J, with 16 bases between the two ends. The CDR3 runs to 15 residues. The CDR3 nucleotides read TGCAGTGCCTTCCCGACAGGCCCATCCTACAATGAGCAGTTCTTC. Its translation is CSAFPTGPSYNEQFF.

This clonotype was seen repeatedly, ten times or more. The chain couples TRBV7-9 to TRBJ1-3; D ambiguous. V lost 1 base to trimming and J lost 4 bases, with 2 bases between them. The CDR3 sequence is 12 residues long. Germline CDR1 reads SEHNR; CDR2 reads FQNEAQ (reference sequence). This chain's CDR3 is CASSLGGNTIYF. As DNA, the CDR3 is TGTGCCAGCAGCTTAGGGGGAAACACCATATATTTT.

CDR3 amino acids: CASSHRGYSGNTIYF. The CDR3 coding sequence is TGTGCCAGCAGTCACAGGGGCTACTCTGGAAACACCATATATTTT. The rearrangement links TRBV6-5 to TRBJ1-3; 7 bases line up with TRBD1. Per the germline V gene, CDR1 is MNHEY and CDR2 is SVGAGI. The CDR3 loop spans 15 amino acids. The V gene end was trimmed by 5 bases and the J gene end by 0 bases; junction bases not matched to a gene: 4.

This clonotype was found a few times. The V and J genes are TRBV20-1 and TRBJ1-4; D call uncertain. V lost 6 bases, J lost 4 bases, and 24 bases lay in between. This CDR3 has 17 residues. Germline loops: CDR1 DFQATT, CDR2 SNEGSKA (reference sequence). The CDR3 reads CSADGRMLDGNNEKLFF. For the CDR3, the DNA is TGCAGTGCAGATGGGAGGATGTTGGACGGTAATAATGAAAAACTGTTTTTT.

This clonotype was counted ten times or more. This chain joins TRBV27 and TRBJ2-3; no definite D call. Trimming removed 7 bases at V and 1 base at J, with 9 bases between. Germline CDR1 and CDR2: MNHEY and SMNVEV (reference sequence). The CDR3 loop spans 13 amino acids. The CDR3 protein is CASNGHGTDTQYF. DNA of the CDR3: TGTGCCAGCAACGGGCACGGCACAGATACGCAGTATTTT.

This clonotype appeared a few times. The chain couples TRBV20-1 to TRBJ2-1; no clear D gene. The length of the CDR3 is 11 residues. Trimming stripped 7 bases from V and 7 bases from J, with 11 bases between. Germline V gene data show CDR1 as DFQATT and CDR2 as SNEGSKA (reference sequence). The CDR3 coding sequence is TGCAGTGTTACCGCGCTTAATGAGCAGTTCTTC. It is translated as CSVTALNEQFF.

The chain combines TRBV29-1 with TRBJ2-5; D is undetermined. CDR1 and CDR2 from the germline V gene are SQVTM and ANQGSEA. The CDR3 contains 12 residues. Deletions cut 8 bases from V and 3 bases from J, with 13 bases between. The CDR3 DNA is TGCAGCTTTTCAGCTAGAGAAGAGACCCAGTACTTC. It codes for CSFSAREETQYF.

In its sample, this clonotype was seen many times. This chain uses TRBV7-9 with TRBJ1-4; 7 nucleotides line up with TRBD1. This CDR3 is 15 amino acids long. After removal of 5 bases from V and 3 bases from J, the junction contained 6 bases not matched to a gene. Germline loops: CDR1 SEHNR, CDR2 FQNEAQ (reference sequence). CDR3 sequence: CASSPDRDSNEKLFF. DNA of the CDR3: TGTGCCAGCAGCCCTGACAGGGATTCTAATGAAAAACTGTTTTTT.

This clonotype was counted only a few times. J is TRBJ1-3 and V is TRBV5-4; the match to TRBD1 covers 7 bases. Trimming cost V 4 bases and J 1 base; bases outside gene matches: 11. Germline loops: CDR1 SGHNT, CDR2 YYREEE (reference sequence). The CDR3 totals 17 residues. The CDR3 reads CASSDRDRGRSGNTIYF. DNA of the CDR3: TGTGCCAGCAGCGACCGGGACAGAGGAAGATCTGGAAACACCATATATTTT.

This clonotype has a single count. A much larger clone is a single base away; this may be a read error. The CDR3 sequence: CSALPGTGSNYGYIF. The CDR3 region has the DNA TGCAGTGCCCTCCCCGGGACAGGGTCCAACTATGGCTACATCTTC. The chain carries TRBV20-1 and TRBJ1-2; 9 bases are shared with TRBD1. CDR3 length equals 15 residues. CDR1 is DFQATT, CDR2 SNEGSKA, per germline (reference sequence).

The chain joins TRBV3-2 to TRBJ2-7; the D segment call TRBD2 is taken from the table without a DNA check. TRBV3-2 is reported as a pseudogene. The CDR3 is 14 amino acids. The CDR3 coding sequence is TGTGCCAGCAGCCAAGACTTCTTGCGGGGCGAGCAGTACTTC. Its translation: CASSQDFLRGEQYF.

The gene calls are TRBV27 and TRBJ1-4, with a tentative D call TRBD1 (5 bases). Germline CDR1 MNHEY, CDR2 SMNVEV (reference sequence). This CDR3 is built from 14 residues. V was shortened by 3 bases and J by 4 bases, with 9 bases between the two germline ends. CDR3 sequence (DNA): TGTGCCAGCAGTTTCCGGGACCATAATGAAAAACTGTTTTTT. Translated, it gives CASSFRDHNEKLFF.

This clonotype showed up many times. The CDR3 spells CASTPRDSYTEAFF. DNA for the CDR3: TGTGCCAGCACCCCCCGGGACAGCTACACTGAAGCTTTCTTT. The chain joins TRBV5-4 to TRBJ1-1, with 7 bases identical to TRBD1. The trim removed 6 bases at V and 3 bases at J, leaving 8 bases unmatched. This CDR3 contains 14 residues. In germline, CDR1 is SGHNT, CDR2 YYREEE (reference sequence).

V and J are TRBV5-1 and TRBJ2-7; D not certain. The CDR3 totals 11 residues. V was pared by 4 bases and J by 3 bases, with 5 bases between. CDR1 is SGHRS and CDR2 is YFSETQ in the germline V gene. CDR3 protein: CASSEGYEQYF. CDR3 nucleotides: TGCGCCAGCAGCGAAGGCTACGAGCAGTACTTC.

This clonotype was seen many times. This sequence joins TRBV30 and TRBJ1-1; D uncertain. In germline, CDR1 is GTSNPN, CDR2 SVGIG (reference sequence). This CDR3 spans 13 amino acids. Trimming stripped 2 bases from V and 3 bases from J, with 10 bases between. The CDR3 bases are TGTGCCTGGAGTCTACAGCGGCACACTGAAGCTTTCTTT. This encodes CAWSLQRHTEAFF.